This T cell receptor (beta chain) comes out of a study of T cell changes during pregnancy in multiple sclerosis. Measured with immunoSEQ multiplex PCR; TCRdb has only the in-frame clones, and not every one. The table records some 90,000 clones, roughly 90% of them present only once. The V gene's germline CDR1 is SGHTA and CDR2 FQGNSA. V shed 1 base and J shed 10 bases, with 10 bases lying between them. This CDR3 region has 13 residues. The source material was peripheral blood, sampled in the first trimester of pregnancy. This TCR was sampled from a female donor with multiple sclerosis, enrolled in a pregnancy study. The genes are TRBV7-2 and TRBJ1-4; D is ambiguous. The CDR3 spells CASSLGGARKLFF. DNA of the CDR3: TGTGCCAGCAGCTTAGGTGGTGCGAGAAAACTGTTTTTT.